The entry below gives a single T cell receptor beta chain sequence along with its context. Antigen: not known. Sequencing used immunoSEQ multiplex PCR; TCRdb keeps in-frame clones, though not all of them. The repertoire holds 110,000 to 150,000 clones, 91% seen once, with about 0.7% in the top ten. The trim removed 7 bases at V and 12 bases at J, leaving 11 bases unmatched. Germline lookup yields CDR1 ENHRY and CDR2 SYGVKD. The CDR3 extends over 12 amino acids. This record comes from a study of cytomegalovirus exposure and HLA in healthy donors. Study information: The 90 to 150 validation repertoires and the roughly 680 first-cohort repertoires shared a platform, a later analysis reported. Study conclusions and caveats: The authors enumerated over 150 TCR beta chains as linked to cytomegalovirus. Rare sequences made up most TCRs, while some public TCRs were found in many donors.

The chain links TRBV10-3 to TRBJ2-7; 8 bases agree with TRBD2. This TCR derives from a man younger than 35 in good health and CMV-seronegative. Sequencing was done on a sample of PBMCs. CDR3 sequence (DNA): TGTGCCATCATTCTAGCGGGTGGAAGGTGGTACGTC. It translates to CAIILAGGRWYV.